This entry describes one T cell receptor (beta chain). Its recognized antigen is unknown. No clone much larger than this one lies a single base away; base qualities are absent. Preparation of the library involved 5' RACE. Sequencing took place on an Illumina HiSeq 2500. A second PCR of about 7 to 12 cycles was run with a J-beta primer mix and a sample-barcoded 5' primer. Each TCR beta cDNA molecule received a unique molecular identifier from a template-switch 5' adaptor carrying 12 random nucleotides. Each sample yielded at least 3 million CDR3-containing paired-end reads. First-strand cDNA was synthesized from all RNA with the Mint cDNA synthesis kit, primed by a TRBC-specific oligonucleotide. Following uracil-DNA glycosylase treatment, a first 18-cycle PCR with universal primers M1SS and BC2_uni_R was performed on all cDNA. For the original study's pipeline: For normalization, 1 million high-quality reads were randomly selected from each sample, with every read carrying a distinct molecular identifier. Reads sharing molecular identifiers were discarded rather than binned into consensus sequences. MiTCR, with a Q25 quality threshold and the strictest error-elimination algorithm, was used for CDR3 identification, clonotype clustering and error correction. A nonparametric unseen species model with Euler transformation was used to estimate a lower bound on total TCR beta diversity. The public sequencing data were trimmed at Q25 with fastp and processed into clonotypes with MiXCR by TCRdb, which kept only in-frame beta chains. Entries are consolidated by CDR3 protein sequence, retaining the most common genes and DNA. TCRdb assigned the V and J calls; the authors' analysis was not used. In this sample the table shows approximately 690,000 distinct CDR3 sequences, roughly 50% of which occur a single time. The ten top clones hold more than 35% of the sample.

Donors were roughly 40 systemically healthy Caucasian individuals from Russia aged about 6 to 100 years. Each donor gave approximately 10 milliliters of peripheral blood, collected into EDTA-treated Vacutainer tubes. Ficoll-Paque density-gradient centrifugation was used to isolate PBMCs, with at least 6 million obtained per sample. Total RNA, at least 6 micrograms per sample, was extracted from PBMCs with Trizol reagent. For every donor, flow cytometry on a PBMC aliquot measured the percentage of naive CD45RAhigh/CD27high T cells. This sample is part of a study of blood T cells in healthy people across ages (dated by TCRdb to the mid-2010s). Study-level background: In model experiments, template switching captured roughly one uniquely barcoded TCR beta cDNA molecule for every two T cells. For two donors (one aged 18 to 30 and one aged 80 or older), the study analyzed two additional independent replicas of 1 million unique cDNA reads from the same blood draw. Donors were grouped into four age groups: young (average roughly 16 years), middle-aged (about 40), aged (62) and long-lived (over 80). Using deep sequencing normalized with unique cDNA molecular identifiers, the study measured how TCR beta repertoire diversity changes with age. Donors of different ages were randomly distributed across sequencing lanes to avoid experimental bias. General findings and caveats noted by the study authors: Because the CMV infection status of the donors was unknown, age-related changes in expanded clonotypes may potentially have been confounded. Since profiling was done on bulk unsorted PBMCs, naive and antigen-experienced compartments could not be conclusively compared. Compared with the aged group, the long-lived group had more naive CD4+ T cells, fewer expanded clones and increased TCR diversity, a pattern suggesting age selection. Estimates of total diversity based on one million sequenced T cells were regarded as lower bounds and as underestimates. As age increased, observed TCR beta diversity per million T cells dropped in a roughly linear way, and a significant reduction was already evident by age 40. Observed TCR beta diversity correlated strongly with the percentage of naive T cells measured by flow cytometry.

The junction shows trimming of 4 bases on V and 4 bases on J, plus 12 bases between the germline ends. The germline V gene provides CDR1 KGHDR and CDR2 SFDVKD. From its cysteine to its phenylalanine, the CDR3 spans 14 amino acids. The DNA shown is the 42-base CDR3, in frame from base 1. The source is a man between 60 and 70 years old in good health. The sample comprised blood. Recombination joined TRBV24-1 with TRBJ1-2, with the D gene not clear enough to name. The CDR3: CATSDPGRSYGYTF. The DNA sequence reads TGTGCCACCAGTGACCCCGGGAGGTCCTATGGCTACACCTTC.